The 20 T cell receptor beta chains reported below all come from one sample, sequenced in a study of shared clonotypes between healthy human individuals. Using immunoSEQ multiplex PCR, the repertoire was profiled, and TCRdb retains in-frame clones only, with some absent. This repertoire shows approximately 2,000,000 clones, roughly 90% found once; its top ten account for 0.37%. Sequencing was done on a sample of naive CD4+ T cells from PBMCs. Regarding subset: CD45RA+ positively selected. These receptors all stem from a man between 18 and 35 years old in good health. Some clones in this sample may be carry-over from other donors' samples.

V usage is TRBV2 and J usage is TRBJ1-5; perhaps TRBD1 as D (5 bases). The CDR3 has 14 residues. V shed 8 bases and J shed 3 bases, with 14 bases lying between them. Germline loops: CDR1 SNHLY, CDR2 FYNNEI. CDR3 nucleotide sequence: TGTGCCAGCGCAGTTGACAGTTACAATCAGCCCCAGCATTTT. As protein: CASAVDSYNQPQHF.

This clone was detected only once. This chain uses TRBV5-5 with TRBJ2-6; D gene unclear. The germline V and J ends were trimmed by 0 bases and 3 bases, with 4 bases remaining between them. Per the germline V gene, CDR1 is SGHKS and CDR2 is YYEKEE (reference sequence). The CDR3 covers 14 residues. The chain's CDR3 is CASSLGYGANVLTF. CDR3 DNA: TGTGCCAGCAGCTTGGGGTATGGGGCCAACGTCCTGACTTTC.

The V and J genes are TRBV2 and TRBJ2-7; the match to TRBD1 covers 8 bases. Looked up from germline, CDR1 is SNHLY and CDR2 is FYNNEI. CDR3 length: 13 residues. V dropped 4 bases and J dropped 8; count of bases not matched to a gene: 7. The CDR3 region is CASSGQGLLKQYF. The CDR3 nucleotides read TGTGCCAGCAGTGGACAGGGGCTGTTGAAGCAGTACTTC.

This clone came up a few times. The chain couples TRBV7-8 to TRBJ1-1; D unclear. The CDR3 is 12 residues long. Trimming stripped 1 base from V and 6 bases from J, with 6 bases between. Germline loops: CDR1 SGHVS, CDR2 FQNEAQ. The CDR3 sequence is CASSLGTSEAFF. DNA of the CDR3: TGTGCCAGCAGCTTAGGGACGTCTGAAGCTTTCTTT.

The rearrangement uses TRBV9 and TRBJ2-7, with 8 bases matching TRBD2. V lost 3 bases, J lost 8 bases, and 10 bases stayed unmatched. Germline loops: CDR1 SGDLS, CDR2 YYNGEE. The CDR3 covers 14 residues. The CDR3 sequence: CASSAGGTIFQQYF. In DNA, the CDR3 is TGTGCCAGCAGCGCGGGGGGGACGATTTTCCAGCAGTACTTC.

J is TRBJ2-1 and V is TRBV2; 8 nucleotides line up with TRBD2. Germline lookup yields CDR1 SNHLY and CDR2 FYNNEI. Trimming cost V 5 bases and J 8 bases; bases outside gene matches: 8. The CDR3 is 14 residues long. CDR3 bases: TGTGCCAGCAGTATAGCGGGAATCGGCGATGAGCAGTTCTTC. Protein sequence: CASSIAGIGDEQFF.

This chain uses TRBV6-5 with TRBJ1-2, with D perhaps TRBD1 (5 bases). Germline CDR1 is MNHEY and CDR2 is SVGAGI. V shed 6 bases and J shed 2 bases, with 13 bases lying between them. The CDR3 spans 14 residues. CDR3 nucleotides: TGTGCCAGCAGCCCCGGACACCCCAACTATGGCTACACCTTC. It yields the protein CASSPGHPNYGYTF.

This sequence joins TRBV28 and TRBJ1-5; weak D call: TRBD1 (6 bases). Trimming removed 7 bases from V and 4 bases from J, with 14 bases in between. The CDR3 covers 14 residues. Per the germline V gene, CDR1 is MDHEN and CDR2 is SYDVKM. CDR3: CASKQQGWNQPQHF. In nucleotides, the CDR3 is TGTGCCAGCAAGCAACAGGGATGGAATCAGCCCCAGCATTTT.

V usage is TRBV5-1 and J usage is TRBJ1-1; the D gene is possibly TRBD1 (5 bases). The V end lost 3 bases, the J end lost 3 bases, and 12 bases lay between the germline ends. CDR1 and CDR2 (germline): SGHRS, YFSETQ. The CDR3 extends over 14 amino acids. The chain's CDR3 is CASSSEGWDTEAFF. The CDR3 coding sequence is TGCGCCAGCAGCTCGGAGGGGTGGGACACTGAAGCTTTCTTT.

V usage is TRBV28 and J usage is TRBJ2-7, with TRBD1 as a possible D gene (6 bases). Per the germline V gene, CDR1 is MDHEN and CDR2 is SYDVKM. The CDR3 extends over 17 amino acids. V was shortened by 6 bases and J by 3 bases, with 24 bases between the two germline ends. The CDR3 region has the DNA TGTGCCAGCAGCGACCCTTCTGCGACAGGAGTTCGCTACGAGCAGTACTTC. The encoded protein is CASSDPSATGVRYEQYF.

Turning to this clone: At the DNA level, this CDR3 is encoded by other sequences in the same sample as well. The chain is built from TRBV5-1 and TRBJ1-1; 8 nucleotides agree with TRBD1. The CDR3 loop spans 15 amino acids. V lost 0 bases to trimming and J lost 4 bases; unmatched junction nucleotides: 5. The V gene's germline CDR1 is SGHRS and CDR2 YFSETQ. CDR3 region: CASSLVGQGGTEAFF. The CDR3 nucleotides read TGCGCCAGCAGCTTGGTTGGACAGGGAGGCACTGAAGCTTTCTTT.

This clone was seen just once. CDR3 bases: TGTGCCAGTAGTACGCTAGCGGGAGTAATCTACGAGCAGTACTTC. Its protein product is CASSTLAGVIYEQYF. The V gene is TRBV19, the J gene TRBJ2-7; TRBD2 aligns across 10 bases. CDR3 length: 15 residues. CDR1 is LNHDA and CDR2 is SQIVND in the germline V gene (reference sequence). V lost 4 bases, J lost 3 bases, and 6 bases stayed unmatched.

The genes are TRBV7-7 and TRBJ2-3; TRBD2 aligns across 10 bases. This CDR3 has 15 amino acids. The germline gives CDR1 SSHAT, CDR2 FNYEAQ (reference sequence). V lost 4 bases, J lost 0 bases, and 1 base stayed unmatched. The CDR3 here is CASSSSGSSTDTQYF. The CDR3 DNA sequence: TGTGCCAGCAGCTCTAGCGGGAGTAGCACAGATACGCAGTATTTT.

This chain connects TRBV28 to TRBJ2-7, with D possibly being TRBD1 or TRBD2 (6 bases each). The CDR3 sequence is 13 residues long. CDR1 is MDHEN and CDR2 is SYDVKM in the germline V gene. V was clipped by 10 bases and J by 9 bases, with 22 bases between them. CDR3 residues: CATIAEPRGVQYF. In DNA form, the CDR3 reads TGTGCCACGATAGCGGAGCCCAGGGGAGTGCAGTACTTC.

The chain uses TRBV28 and TRBJ2-7, with 9 bases fitting TRBD1. The CDR3 has 15 amino acids. J was trimmed by 3 bases and V by 5 bases; bases with no gene match: 8. The germline V gene has CDR1 MDHEN and CDR2 SYDVKM. Written as DNA, the CDR3 is TGTGCCAGCAGTCGAGACAGGGGGAACCTCTACGAGCAGTACTTC. Protein product: CASSRDRGNLYEQYF.

This clone was found a few times. The rearrangement uses TRBV7-2 and TRBJ1-1, with D perhaps matching TRBD1 (5 bases). CDR1 and CDR2 from the germline V gene are SGHTA and FQGNSA. The CDR3 extends over 13 amino acids. Trimming shortened V by 5 bases and J by 4 bases, and 11 bases separated the two germline ends. In DNA form, the CDR3 reads TGTGCCAGCAGCCCAGGGACCCCCACTGAAGCTTTCTTT. Encoded protein: CASSPGTPTEAFF.

The V gene is TRBV18, the J gene TRBJ2-7; 7 bases match TRBD1. This CDR3 has 15 residues. V trimming: 1 base; J trimming: 4 bases; junction bases outside the gene matches: 7. CDR1 is KGHSH and CDR2 is LQKENI in the germline V gene. The CDR3 protein is CASSPLPGQFYEQYF. DNA of the CDR3: TGTGCCAGCTCACCACTTCCGGGACAGTTTTACGAGCAGTACTTC.

This chain links TRBV2 with TRBJ2-3; maybe TRBD2 (6 bases). The CDR3 sequence is 15 residues long. The germline V gene encodes CDR1 SNHLY and CDR2 FYNNEI. V gave up 6 bases and J gave up 1 base, with 14 bases separating them. CDR3 protein: CASRLVGGGTDTQYF. CDR3 nucleotides: TGTGCCAGCAGGCTGGTTGGCGGGGGCACAGATACGCAGTATTTT.

V and J are TRBV5-6 and TRBJ2-3; 15 bases match TRBD2. The CDR3 spans 16 residues. V shed 4 bases, J shed 3 bases, and the junction held 3 bases outside the gene matches. Germline loops: CDR1 SGHDT, CDR2 YYEEEE. The CDR3 bases are TGTGCCAGCAGCCCTGGGACTAGCGGGAGGACAGATACGCAGTATTTT. This encodes CASSPGTSGRTDTQYF.

The rearrangement links TRBV5-1 to TRBJ1-4, with 10 bases matching TRBD1. CDR1 and CDR2 from the germline V gene are SGHRS and YFSETQ. CDR3 length: 16 amino acids. V shed 2 bases, J shed 8 bases, and the junction held 9 bases outside the gene matches. CDR3 sequence: CASSFSGTGDREKLFF. DNA for the CDR3: TGCGCCAGCAGCTTTTCCGGGACAGGGGATAGAGAAAAACTGTTTTTT.